The source of this TCR beta chain is a study of CD8 T cells in ankylosing spondylitis listed by TCRdb under 2017. Study-level background: T cell receptor beta repertoires were profiled in healthy donors and ankylosing spondylitis patients so that disease-linked TCR variants could be found. The whole study cohort included over a hundred healthy donors and roughly 24 ankylosing spondylitis patients. Samples of peripheral blood were taken, and for ankylosing spondylitis patients, synovial fluid was collected as well. Here is what the overall study found, with its caveats: The disease-linked clones were reported to be significantly enriched in matched synovial fluid samples from ankylosing spondylitis patients. Blood from ankylosing spondylitis patients appeared to be characterized by a TCR beta motif composed of several highly homologous amino acid variants. A CD8+ phenotype was shown by the disease-linked clones, which were found at relatively low frequencies in peripheral blood. Some of the motif variants had been reported before in the synovial fluid and blood of reactive arthritis patients, a finding that suggests common disease-initiation mechanisms.

These reads were obtained on an Illumina HiSeq 2500. TCR beta libraries were prepared by quantitative 5'-RACE with molecular barcodes. In the original analysis: To identify disease-linked TCR variants, a new computational method was used, one built on a probabilistic model of VDJ rearrangement. The raw public data were reprocessed by TCRdb itself: fastp quality trimming at Q25, MiXCR clonotype calling, in-frame beta chains only. Rows merge per CDR3 protein into single entries with the most common DNA and genes. V and J calls and clone size were set by TCRdb, not the authors. This sample has around 490,000 distinct CDR3 sequences in its table, and roughly 5.2% of those were observed once. Of the sample, around 3.4% falls within the top ten clones. From cysteine to phenylalanine, the CDR3 is 13 amino acids long. The retained sequence is limited to the CDR3, 39 bases, with the frame set at the first base. CDR1 and CDR2 are read off the germline V gene as MNHNS and SASEGT. Trimming removed 9 bases from V and 7 bases from J, leaving 18 bases between the germline ends.

This clonotype has a count of ten or more. Its antigen has not been determined. No qualities accompany the bases; no much larger clone lies one base away. The sample taken for sequencing was blood, either unsorted or a sorted T cell fraction (not recorded which). The chain employs TRBV6-1 and TRBJ1-2; the D gene assignment is ambiguous. This clonotype originated in a male donor with ankylosing spondylitis. The DNA sequence follows: TGTGCCAGTTGGGAGGTGGCCAAGAGTGGCTACACCTTC. This gives the protein CASWEVAKSGYTF.